This paragraph covers one T cell receptor beta chain sequence. Trimming took 3 bases from V and 4 from J, leaving 10 bases between them. Germline assignment: CDR1 GTSNPN and CDR2 SVGIG (reference sequence). The CDR3 is 12 amino acids. The entry originates in a study of shared clonotypes between healthy human individuals. The data were produced by immunoSEQ multiplex PCR, yet TCRdb's version contains in-frame clones alone and is incomplete. Here the sample spans nearly 2 million clones, 85% to 95% being singletons. CD45RO-negative, CCR7-positively selected cells formed the naive CD8 fraction, excluding terminally differentiated effector memory CD45RA+ cells.

The TCR comes from a man aged 18 to 30 in good health. J is TRBJ2-7 and V is TRBV30; D remains ambiguous. Sequencing input: naive CD8+ T cells sorted from blood. The CDR3 here is CAWSEQLYEQYF. The DNA for the CDR3 is TGTGCCTGGAGCGAACAGCTTTACGAGCAGTACTTC.